This entry concerns a single T cell receptor beta chain. This clone has just one count. There is no known antigen for this receptor. It has no much larger one-base neighbor in the sample; base qualities were not kept. V is reduced by 4 bases and J by 0 bases, leaving a spacing of 10 bases between them. Per the germline V gene, MNHEY is the CDR1 and SVGAGI is the CDR2. The CDR3 contains 15 residues, cysteine and phenylalanine counted. Only the CDR3 DNA stays, 45 bases, in frame from base 1. The cohort comprised some 700 healthy bone marrow donors. Cohort members were all nominally healthy when sampled, although unrecorded immune exposures were likely present. The donor tested CMV seropositive and was one of the 289 seropositive cohort members. Every donor gave a peripheral blood sample, and the peripheral blood mononuclear cells from that sample were used for TCR beta sequencing. The Qiagen DNeasy Blood Extraction Kit was used to extract genomic DNA from the blood cell samples.

This entry belongs to a study of cytomegalovirus exposure and HLA in healthy donors (dated by TCRdb to the late 2010s). Regarding the complete study: According to an earlier analysis of several hundred of the donors, about 179 million T cells yielded 90 million to 140 million unique TCR beta sequences and around 280 Gb of sequence data. A later genetic analysis took genome-wide SNP genotypes for about three fifths of the 666 donors and used that subset as a discovery cohort. An earlier analysis of around 640 of the donors used high-throughput TCR beta sequencing to judge whether each TCR beta V gene segment behaved as functional or pseudogenic. The study was designed to test whether signatures of past pathogen exposure could be identified by cataloging public T cell receptors. Donor age, sex, ethnicity and CMV serostatus were compiled together with the repertoire data. Class I and class II HLA loci were covered by the typing at four-digit resolution. Around 300 gigabases of sequencing data and around 87 million unique TCR sequences were included in an early release covering about 600 HLA-typed donors. In the later analysis, no new phenotypic data were used to find candidate immune exposures; instead, reliance was placed on TCR beta sequences and their occurrence across donors. Every discovery cohort repertoire had been produced on one sequencing platform. Among 300 to 500 genotyped donors of the cohort, an average of around 250,000 unique TCR beta nucleotide sequences was sequenced per donor, of which 15% to 20% were non-productive. About 5 DR-DQ haplotypes were handled as single units for association and clustering, since linkage in the cohort was strong. Of the approximately 370 genotyped donors, 70% to 90% were placed in the genetic ancestry cluster associated with self-reported Caucasian donors. Typing coverage varied by locus: roughly 620-640 donors for A, B, C, DRB1 and DQB1; roughly 500 for DQA1; around 570 for DPA1; around 490 for DPB1. A later analysis re-analyzed previously published TCR beta repertoires from approximately 700 donors and added high-resolution HLA genotyping to study TCR occurrence patterns. The study profiled the T cell repertoires of about 640 subjects by immunosequencing and related them to cytomegalovirus serostatus. Along with the approximately 600-subject first cohort, a separate validation cohort of approximately 110 different subjects was used. To predict cytomegalovirus infection status, the study combined high-throughput TCR immunosequencing, statistical association of individual TCRs with disease status, and machine learning. Study-level results and caveats: Most TCR sequences were seen in very few donors, while some public TCRs were found in many individuals. In a later analysis, TCR association rates were found to vary across HLA loci, with the most associated TCRs seen for DRB1 alleles and the fewest for HLA-C alleles. Some IMGT-functional V segments, including TRBV6-2 and TRBV6-3, could not be distinguished by the 87-base-pair reads and were therefore excluded. Cytomegalovirus status was reported to be diagnosed by the classifier with high specificity and sensitivity in both the original and validation cohorts. Sequencing depth was assumed to be roughly uniform across donors in the presence/absence analyses, though that assumption may not hold. Linkage disequilibrium might explain the correlated functional status among segregating V segments, but an unknown experimental factor could not be excluded. For the cohort, immune exposure information was limited to CMV serostatus. The authors suggested that the approach could potentially be extended to other disease states and immunological phenotypes. A later analysis associated 17,000 or so TCR beta sequences with specific HLA alleles at a false discovery rate of 0.05. A cluster of highly shared sequence variants was judged likely to be a technical artifact of the sequencing pipeline. Because HLA typing was unavailable for some donors at each locus, only the typed subset was used in association tests. In vitro tests confirmed that a few of the cytomegalovirus-associated TCR beta chains recognize cytomegalovirus antigens. A later analysis found that HLA-associated TCR beta chains were more clonally expanded and had lower generation probabilities than equally common non-associated chains. The study listed approximately 160 TCR beta chains as associated with cytomegalovirus. Because counts were too low, some 16 rarely observed V segments, including chromosome 9 orphons, were excluded from the earlier analysis of 587 of the donors. When HLA alleles, especially DR and DQ, strongly co-occurred, TCR associations were difficult to assign to individual alleles. The cohort was sequenced for TCR beta chains only, and without alpha or paired-chain data the features that could be detected were limited. Broadly in line with IMGT annotations, most TCR beta V segments showed up in productive rearrangements about 90% or about 30% of the time in an earlier analysis of around 550 of the donors. A further reported finding was that TCR beta sequences accurately predicted the HLA-A and HLA-B alleles for most subjects in the first cohort. According to a later analysis, parvovirus B19, influenza, CMV and Epstein-Barr virus appeared linked to several top co-occurrence clusters. Most CMV-associated TCR beta chains appeared to be HLA-restricted in a later analysis, and the HLA associations seemed to be driven largely by CMV exposure. In a later genetic analysis, fewer N-insertions in productive TCRs were reported among donors in an Asian-associated ancestry cluster than the roughly 700-donor mean. An association between a missense DCLRE1C variant and V-gene and J-gene trimming of TCR beta chains was found in a later genetic analysis and replicated in an independent cohort.

The receptor library was made with the immunoSEQ multiplex PCR assay. A mixture of 60 forward primers for TCR Vbeta segments and 13 reverse primers for TCR Jbeta segments was used in the multiplex PCR. The CDR3 region of rearranged TCR beta genes was amplified from genomic DNA by a multiplex PCR assay. Amplified TCR beta libraries were sequenced as 87-base-pair reads on the Illumina HiSeq System. The paper's data handling went like this. A later analysis tallied around 80 million unique TCR beta chains across the 666 repertoires, and approximately 9.9 million of those chains were shared by two or more donors. Raw reads were error-corrected and collapsed into unique sequences by a nearest-neighbor algorithm in which closely related sequences were merged to remove PCR and sequencing errors. CDR3 sequences were aligned to IMGT reference sequences to assign V, D and J gene segments. Each retained sequence needed at least a six-nucleotide match to both a V gene segment and a J gene segment. A rearrangement counted as productive if the CDR3 had no stop codons and remained in frame with V and J, and every other rearrangement counted as non-productive. Following IMGT convention, CDR3 was defined as the stretch from the second conserved V-encoded cysteine up to the conserved J-encoded phenylalanine. In an earlier analysis of approximately 500 of the donors, sequences lacking an unambiguous match to a single V gene segment were excluded. An earlier analysis of a few hundred of the donors called V segments functional above 56.7% productive rearrangements and segregating when the between-donor standard deviation exceeded 5%. A statistical classification framework was built for diagnosing cytomegalovirus status from the catalog of TCR beta chain sequences. In a later analysis, V and J genes were assigned by comparing TCR nucleotide sequences against IMGT/GENE-DB human TR gene sequences. Using the TCRdist pipeline, a later analysis assigned CDR3 sequences along with most-parsimonious VDJ recombination scenarios. In a later analysis, every TCR beta chain was defined by the combination of its CDR3 amino acid sequence and its V-gene family, and reads without a unique V-gene family were dropped. To address suspected cross-contamination and a sequencing artifact, a later analysis removed a few hundred highly shared, low-generation-probability nucleotide sequences. In a later analysis, a clonal expansion index was calculated for each public chain from normalized within-repertoire ranks of inferred template counts. In a later analysis, generation probabilities were computed using a VDJ recombination model fitted to out-of-frame rearrangements, and the results were checked against IGoR. In a later analysis, TCR-TCR, TCR-HLA and TCR-CMV co-occurrence was scored with hypergeometric tests, and a repertoire-size bias correction was applied to TCR pairs. In a later analysis, false discovery rates were estimated by permuting HLA or CMV assignments 20 times. A later analysis grouped co-occurring TCRs with DBSCAN, adding TCRdist sequence similarity when clustering within HLA-allele-positive subsets. Repertoires with fewer than 30,000 or more than 120,000 public chains, plus five repertoires with anomalous nucleotide sharing, were excluded from co-occurrence clustering. Entries here come from immuneACCESS through TCRdb and include only in-frame sequences with V and J called. Some clones fail to appear in such tables; in the studies checked, an unresolved V gene covers under half of the shortfall, and the cause of the remainder is unknown. V, J and clone size were drawn from that table, and D and trimming were deduced from the DNA. The sample table contains 150,000 to 200,000 clones; only one count was recorded for 82% of them. The biggest ten clones account for more than 0.9% of the sample.

The chain is made from TRBV6-5 and TRBJ2-1, and perhaps TRBD2 as D gene, on 6 matching bases. The TCR was taken from a girl aged 2-10 years in good health and CMV-seropositive. Sequences were obtained from PBMCs. The base sequence is TGTGCCAGCAGTTGGGGCGGGATCTCCTACAATGAGCAGTTCTTC. This yields the protein CASSWGGISYNEQFF.